This TCR beta chain derives from a study of T cell repertoires in cytomegalovirus infection. The V gene lost 7 bases and the J gene lost 2 bases, with 17 bases spanning the gap. Per the germline V gene, CDR1 is MNHEY and CDR2 is SVGEGT. This CDR3 contains 15 residues. Points on this clonotype: Its specificity is not known.

A single record per CDR3 protein comes from TCRdb applying MiXCR to the reads. Of fewer than 900,000 distinct CDR3 sequences listed, 25% to 35% were seen once; the top ten hold over 10%. This TCR was recovered from a human donor in good health (CMV status not recorded). Some clones in this sample may be carry-over from other donors' samples. The sequencing used cultured CD8+ T cells from PBMCs, collected from culture after CMV antigen stimulation. This chain uses TRBV6-2 or TRBV6-3 with TRBJ2-5, with D maybe TRBD1 (6 bases). The CDR3 DNA follows: TGTGCCAGCACGTCACCCGGGACACTACAAGAGACCCAGTACTTC. Its translation is CASTSPGTLQETQYF.